These 16 T cell receptor beta chains originate from one sample sequenced in a study of blood T cell repertoires in COVID-19. Assay used: immunoSEQ multiplex PCR; TCRdb lists only in-frame clones, some missing. The table shows about 170,000 clones, with around 80% occurring only once. The source material was PBMCs or T cells enriched from blood (not recorded which). All receptors derive from a man in his forties or fifties who had recovered from COVID-19.

The chain couples TRBV7-2 to TRBJ1-2; TRBD1 is a possible D gene (5 bases). Germline assignment: CDR1 SGHTA and CDR2 FQGNSA. The CDR3 length is 17 residues. Trimming took 1 base from V and 2 from J, leaving 17 bases between them. CDR3 amino acids: CASSLEGISEENYGYTF. The CDR3 nucleotides are TGTGCCAGCAGCTTAGAGGGGATATCGGAAGAGAACTATGGCTACACCTTC.

CDR3 sequence: CASSQQGVGYGYTF. DNA for the CDR3: TGCGCCAGCAGCCAACAGGGCGTAGGCTATGGCTACACCTTC. V gene TRBV4-1 combines with J gene TRBJ1-2, with D possibly TRBD1 on 5 matching bases. CDR3 length: 14 amino acids. V lost 2 bases, J lost 4 bases, and 11 bases lay in between. Germline assignment: CDR1 MGHRA and CDR2 YSYEKL.

This clone was detected a few times. V and J are TRBV6-4 and TRBJ2-3; TRBD1 matches at 10 bases. The germline V gene encodes CDR1 MRHNA and CDR2 SNTAGT. The CDR3 is 14 amino acids. Trimming removed 3 bases from V and 6 bases from J; junction bases left unmatched: 3. The CDR3 DNA follows: TGTGCCAGCAGTGAAGGGACAGGGGTCGATACGCAGTATTTT. This translates into CASSEGTGVDTQYF.

This clone was detected once. CDR3 sequence (DNA): TGTGCCAGCGGGACAGCGAACACTGAAGCTTTCTTT. This encodes CASGTANTEAFF. The chain uses TRBV7-9 and TRBJ1-1; 7 nucleotides agree with TRBD1. With 8 bases clipped from V and 1 base from J, the junction kept 1 base outside the gene matches. Germline V gene data show CDR1 as SEHNR and CDR2 as FQNEAQ (reference sequence). This CDR3 has 12 residues.

The CDR3 nucleotides read TGCAGCGTTCGAACAGCAGCCTACGAGCAGTACTTC. Its protein is CSVRTAAYEQYF. V is TRBV29-1 and J is TRBJ2-7, with no clear D. The CDR3 length is 12 residues. The germline V gene has CDR1 SQVTM and CDR2 ANQGSEA. V was shortened by 5 bases and J by 2 bases, with 10 bases between the two germline ends.

This clone was counted only a few times. This chain connects TRBV19 to TRBJ1-2; D may be TRBD1 (6 bases). The germline CDR1 and CDR2 sequences are LNHDA and SQIVND (reference sequence). The CDR3 has 13 amino acids. Trimming pared 11 bases from V and 6 bases from J, leaving 19 bases between. In DNA, the CDR3 is TGTGCCGCTAAGAGGGGGGGTGAGCATGGCTACACCTTC. Its protein product is CAAKRGGEHGYTF.

The chain employs TRBV19 and TRBJ1-2; a weak D match, TRBD1 (5 bases). The V and J ends lost 1 base and 3 bases respectively, with 12 bases between them. The CDR3 runs 15 residues. Germline CDR1 and CDR2: LNHDA and SQIVND (reference sequence). CDR3 sequence (DNA): TGTGCCAGTAGTATAGCAAGGGGCCGGGACTATGGCTACACCTTC. It specifies CASSIARGRDYGYTF.

The chain links TRBV11-1 to TRBJ1-1; D possibly corresponds to TRBD1 (5 bases). Germline values: CDR1 SGHAT, CDR2 FQDESV (reference sequence). The CDR3 sequence is 15 residues long. The V gene lost 1 base and the J gene lost 4 bases, with 13 bases spanning the gap. The CDR3 loop is CASSLVAGGPTEAFF. The CDR3 DNA reads as TGTGCCAGCAGCTTAGTGGCGGGGGGTCCCACTGAAGCTTTCTTT.

The V gene is TRBV3-1 (or the pseudogene TRBV3-2), the J gene TRBJ1-2; 7 bases are a match to TRBD1. Germline lookup yields CDR1 LGHDT and CDR2 YNNKEL (reference sequence). V lost 3 bases and J lost 8; bases outside the gene matches: 12. The CDR3 loop spans 15 amino acids. CDR3 nucleotides: TGTGCCAGCAGCCAGAACGGGGGACAGATTTCGGGCTACACCTTC. Encoded protein: CASSQNGGQISGYTF.

V is TRBV28 and J is TRBJ2-3; 11 bases are a match to TRBD2. Germline CDR1 MDHEN, CDR2 SYDVKM. After removal of 5 bases from V and 2 bases from J, the junction contained 6 bases not matched to a gene. This CDR3 has 16 amino acids. The DNA for the CDR3 is TGTGCCAGCAGTGCCATAGCGGGGGGGAACACAGATACGCAGTATTTT. Protein product: CASSAIAGGNTDTQYF.

The chain is built from TRBV7-9 and TRBJ2-3, with 9 bases matching TRBD2. CDR1 and CDR2 (germline): SEHNR, FQNEAQ (reference sequence). Unmatched junction bases numbered 3, after V lost 1 base and J lost 4 bases. This CDR3 comprises 15 residues. The CDR3 is CASSLEPSGADTQYF. The CDR3 DNA sequence: TGTGCCAGCAGCTTAGAACCTAGCGGGGCAGATACGCAGTATTTT.

The V gene is TRBV6-5, the J gene TRBJ1-2; 7 positions agree with TRBD1. The CDR3 has 16 residues. Germline V lookup: CDR1 MNHEY, CDR2 SVGAGI. V shed 0 bases and J 6 bases; nucleotides not matched to a gene: 10. The CDR3 sequence is CASSYSSGQDLHGYTF. DNA for the CDR3: TGTGCCAGCAGTTACTCGTCCGGACAGGACCTACATGGCTACACCTTC.

V gene TRBV21-1 combines with J gene TRBJ1-6; the table's D call TRBD1 went unverified against the DNA. TRBV21-1 is tagged as a pseudogene. The CDR3 has 17 amino acids. CDR3 amino acids: CASSKDGGTGTTSPLHF. The DNA for the CDR3 is TGTGCCAGCAGCAAAGACGGTGGAACAGGGACAACATCACCCCTCCACTTT.

The chain links TRBV5-4 to TRBJ1-2; 10 nucleotides match TRBD1. The CDR3 has 14 amino acids. CDR1 is SGHNT, CDR2 YYREEE, per germline (reference sequence). The V gene end was trimmed by 4 bases and the J gene end by 4 bases; junction bases not matched to a gene: 4. DNA of the CDR3: TGTGCCAGCAGCCTGGACAGGGGGAGCTATGGCTACACCTTC. It yields the protein CASSLDRGSYGYTF.

This chain uses TRBV3-1 (or the pseudogene TRBV3-2) with TRBJ1-2, with D uncertain. Between the trimmed V and J ends, which lost 4 bases and 4 bases, there was a span of 13 bases. Germline V gene lookup returns CDR1 LGHDT and CDR2 YNNKEL (reference sequence). The CDR3 extends over 14 amino acids. The CDR3 here is CASSPDTHGYGYTF. CDR3 nucleotides: TGTGCCAGCAGCCCCGACACACACGGCTATGGCTACACCTTC.

The CDR3 protein is CASSLNPTAEKLFF. The DNA of the CDR3 is TGTGCCAGCAGCCTAAACCCGACAGCTGAAAAACTGTTTTTT. The genes are TRBV7-9 and TRBJ1-4; the D gene is possibly TRBD1 (5 bases). This CDR3 comprises 14 residues. V shed 5 bases and J shed 7 bases, with 14 bases lying between them. CDR1 and CDR2 from the germline V gene are SEHNR and FQNEAQ (reference sequence).